The following is a T cell receptor beta chain sequence with its context. This sample was included in a study of OX40 agonist ivuxolimab in advanced cancers. Collection of blood occurred at baseline, at cycle 4 day 1, and at cycle 7 day 1. Sequencing was performed with immunoSEQ multiplex PCR; in TCRdb, only in-frame clones are kept and a portion is missing. The sample carries tens of thousands of clones, 85% to 90% recorded once. The V gene lost 7 bases and the J gene lost 14 bases, with 19 bases spanning the gap. CDR1 and CDR2 from the germline V gene are SNHLY and FYNNEI. CDR3 length: 12 amino acids.

Sequenced here: CD4+ or CD8+ T cells sorted from blood, sampled in a trial of the OX40 agonist ivuxolimab. The rearrangement joins TRBV2 to TRBJ2-3; D may be TRBD2 (5 bases). The sequence came from an adult with an advanced solid tumor such as melanoma, head and neck, liver or kidney cancer. CDR3: CASTLREPRVYF. In nucleotides, the CDR3 is TGTGCCAGCACCCTGAGGGAACCCCGTGTGTATTTT.